The present T cell receptor (beta chain) was sequenced within a study of prognosis after radiotherapy for stage I lung cancer (dated by TCRdb to the early 2020s). Turning to the overall study: Between April 2018 and early 2019, over 15 patients with stage I NSCLC were enrolled in Nanjing, China. The cohort included about a dozen men and about 6 women, with a median age of almost 75 years and a range of about 53 to 85 years. Using image-guided IMRT or VMAT, SBRT was delivered in 3 to 5 fractions at a biologically effective dose of at least 100 Gy. Enrolled patients comprised around 15 with newly diagnosed primary stage I lung tumors and four to six with oligometastatic NSCLC after surgical resection of the primary tumor. After SBRT, distant metastases developed in about 20% of the 19 patients at a median of 7 months, while the remaining 15 patients had no significant progression. SBRT was not combined with any concurrent therapy in any patient. For each of the approximately 19 patients, one blood sample was taken before SBRT and one after, so the study sequenced about 38 samples in total. All patients were considered medically inoperable, owing to comorbidities in more than 10 and refusal of surgery in 6 or 7. Peripheral blood TCR beta repertoires were profiled in stage I NSCLC patients before and after stereotactic body radiotherapy, and the study then linked these repertoires to distant failure. On tumor histology, twelve patients had adenocarcinoma and about seven had squamous cell carcinoma. Points the paper makes about the study in general: Differences in TRBV and TRBJ usage frequencies by metastasis status were reportedly observed in two V genes at baseline and in several V and two J genes after SBRT. No determination of tumor specificity was made for expanded TCR clones. No adjustment for multiple comparisons was applied to any of the reported P values. After SBRT, the number of unique TCR clones decreased (median around 9,400 before versus 6,000 to 7,500 after; Wilcoxon paired P=0.011). Post-SBRT Shannon entropy and its change from baseline were lower in patients who developed distant metastases; baseline Shannon entropy was not associated with metastases. The study was limited by the small cohort and short follow-up, and independent validation of the study findings is required.

This clonotype was observed many times. Its antigen remains unidentified. No much larger clone is present one base from it, and per-base qualities are unavailable. Two rounds of multiplex PCR were performed to amplify the TCR beta CDR3 region from genomic DNA. The first PCR round used primers specific to each TRBV and TRBJ gene, with sequences filed in Chinese patent CN105087789A. Universal primers were used in the second PCR round. The Roche High Pure PCR Template Preparation Kit was used to extract genomic DNA from frozen PBMCs. The libraries underwent paired-end sequencing with 151 bp reads on an Illumina HiSeq 3000. As for the original processing: Raw reads lacking the multiplex PCR primer sequences were removed with CutAdapt. Using PEAR, the high-quality paired reads were merged into contigs. MiXCR assigned TRB V, D and J gene segments to each contig by aligning to reference sequences. CDR3 sequences were clustered by base quality and sequence similarity to remove sequencing errors. Shannon entropy normalized by the natural log of productive TCR sequence number was used as the measure of diversity. Clonality was defined as one minus Shannon entropy divided by the natural log of the number of unique clonotypes. Using the Youden index from ROC curves, the researchers picked the repertoire-metric cut-offs for progression-free survival, and all analyses were carried out in R 3.5.3. TCRdb's own reprocessing of the public reads used fastp at Q25 and MiXCR and kept productive beta chains. Each CDR3 protein appears once, grouped with its most common genes and DNA. These V and J calls originate from TCRdb's pipeline instead of the authors' own analysis. Within this sample are about 36,000 distinct CDR3 sequences, with about 32% of them counted one time only. The top ten clones comprise 27% of the sample.

V lost 1 base and J lost 6 bases; the stretch between them is 7 bases long. The CDR3 sequence holds 13 residues, the cysteine and phenylalanine included. Only the CDR3 DNA is retained, 39 bases long and in frame from the first base. CDR1 and CDR2, looked up from the germline V gene (reference sequence), are LNHDA and SQIVND. No patient had a history of other malignancies or prior chemotherapy or radiotherapy, and all had node-negative disease on CT and PET/CT. At each of two time points, around 6 milliliters of peripheral venous blood were collected into EDTA tubes. PBMCs were isolated by Ficoll-Paque Plus density-gradient centrifugation. Samples were stored at -80°C immediately after collection until analysis.

The starting material was PBMCs, obtained before or after stereotactic body radiation therapy (not recorded which). This sequence originates from a donor of 50 years or more with non-small cell lung cancer. The rearrangement joined TRBV19 to TRBJ1-5, and TRBD1 may be the D gene, going by 5 matching bases. The DNA sequence is as follows: TGTGCCAGTAGTATAGGGACATTTCAGCCCCAGCATTTT. It specifies CASSIGTFQPQHF. With the portions outside the CDR3 filled from the reference TRBV19 and TRBJ1-5 genes, the complete variable region becomes DGGITQSPKYLFRKEGQNVTLSCEQNLNHDAMYWYRQDPGQGLRLIYYSQIVNDFQKGDIAEGYSVSREKKESFPLTVTSAQKNPTAFYLCASSIGTFQPQHFGDGTRLSIL.